This entry lists 28 T cell receptor beta chains sequenced from one sample in a study of PD-L1 blockade in urothelial cancer. This table comes from immunoSEQ multiplex PCR, and its TCRdb copy is limited to in-frame clones, with some not included. Of 95,000 to 100,000 clones listed, 80% to 90% are singletons. The time point was: pretreatment peripheral blood. Sample: PBMCs, taken around atezolizumab (anti-PD-L1) treatment. These receptor sequences come from a man between 60 and 70 years old with urothelial cancer.

The gene calls are TRBV5-1 and TRBJ2-3, with 10 bases fitting TRBD2. J gave up 0 bases and V 0 bases, and 1 base lay outside the gene matches. The germline V gene has CDR1 SGHRS and CDR2 YFSETQ. CDR3 length: 16 amino acids. CDR3 nucleotide sequence: TGCGCCAGCAGCTTGGTACTAGCGGGGAGCACAGATACGCAGTATTTT. Its translation: CASSLVLAGSTDTQYF.

CDR3 protein: CASSYGQVNYGYTF. The DNA of the CDR3 is TGTGCCAGTAGTTATGGACAGGTTAACTATGGCTACACCTTC. J is TRBJ1-2 and V is TRBV19; TRBD1 matches at 7 bases. Germline V gene sequence: CDR1 LNHDA, CDR2 SQIVND (reference sequence). The CDR3 is 14 residues long. V shed 5 bases and J 1 base; nucleotides not matched to a gene: 4.

This clone was seen more than once but under ten times. This same CDR3 is encoded by further DNA sequences in the sample. The chain couples TRBV28 to TRBJ2-1, with 11 bases fitting TRBD2. V trimming: 6 bases; J trimming: 5 bases; junction bases outside the gene matches: 6. CDR3 length: 15 amino acids. Per germline, CDR1 MDHEN and CDR2 SYDVKM. Here the CDR3 DNA reads TGTGCCAGCAGCTTCCTAGCGGGAGGTAACAATGAGCAGTTCTTC. Translation: CASSFLAGGNNEQFF.

The chain uses TRBV27 and TRBJ1-1; tentative D call: TRBD1 (6 bases). This CDR3 region has 15 residues. The V gene lost 5 bases and the J gene lost 1 base, with 14 bases spanning the gap. Germline CDR1 MNHEY, CDR2 SMNVEV (reference sequence). CDR3 coding DNA: TGTGCCAGCAGTCCAGGACAGCTTGCGAACACTGAAGCTTTCTTT. It yields the protein CASSPGQLANTEAFF.

This clone was observed a few times. This chain joins TRBV4-2 and TRBJ2-5; D is unresolved. CDR3 size: 15 residues. Germline V CDR1 and CDR2: LGHNA, YNFKEQ. The V end was cut by 0 bases, the J end by 4 bases, with 12 bases between. CDR3 in amino acids: CASSQEALARETQYF. As DNA, the CDR3 is TGTGCCAGCAGCCAAGAGGCCTTGGCTCGAGAGACCCAGTACTTC.

The rearrangement joins TRBV10-2 to TRBJ1-5, with D maybe TRBD1 (6 bases). Germline V gene sequence: CDR1 WSHSY, CDR2 SAAADI. The CDR3 consists of 15 residues. V lost 0 bases to trimming and J lost 1 base, with 7 bases between them. CDR3 DNA: TGCGCCAGCAGTGAGTCCAGGGGAAGCAATCAGCCCCAGCATTTT. Amino acids: CASSESRGSNQPQHF.

The J gene is TRBJ1-1, the V gene TRBV5-1, with 12 nucleotides matching TRBD1. Trimming at V came to 3 bases and at J to 7 bases, leaving 7 bases not matched to a gene. The CDR3 length is 15 residues. Germline V gene data show CDR1 as SGHRS and CDR2 as YFSETQ. CDR3 sequence (DNA): TGCGCCAGCAGCTGGGCCGGGACAGGGGGCGTTGAAGCTTTCTTT. This sequence encodes CASSWAGTGGVEAFF.

This chain uses TRBV30 with TRBJ2-3; no clear D gene. Germline values: CDR1 GTSNPN, CDR2 SVGIG (reference sequence). Trimming cost V 3 bases and J 0 bases, with 13 bases left between them. This CDR3 contains 15 residues. DNA for the CDR3: TGTGCCTGGAGCCGACGGAGCTCTAGCACAGATACGCAGTATTTT. The encoded protein is CAWSRRSSSTDTQYF.

A single count supports this clone. V gene TRBV30 combines with J gene TRBJ1-2; D is undetermined. V gave up 2 bases and J gave up 9 bases, with 10 bases separating them. Germline V gene data show CDR1 as GTSNPN and CDR2 as SVGIG (reference sequence). The CDR3 has 11 residues. In DNA form, the CDR3 reads TGTGCCTGGAGTACCTTCGGTAGCTACACCTTC. Amino acids: CAWSTFGSYTF.

The chain couples TRBV28 to TRBJ1-5; D is undetermined. This CDR3 spans 15 amino acids. Germline CDR1 reads MDHEN; CDR2 reads SYDVKM. V lost 0 bases to trimming and J lost 7 bases, with 13 bases between them. The CDR3 loop reads CASSLWSAGVQPQHF. As DNA, the CDR3 is TGTGCCAGCAGTTTATGGTCGGCGGGAGTACAGCCCCAGCATTTT.

This chain links TRBV9 with TRBJ1-3; weak D call: TRBD1 (6 bases). Germline CDR1 SGDLS, CDR2 YYNGEE. Trimming cost V 4 bases and J 1 base, with 18 bases left between them. This CDR3 comprises 17 residues. In DNA form, the CDR3 reads TGTGCCAGCAGCATTGGACAGACCCGTTTATCTGGAAACACCATATATTTT. It translates to CASSIGQTRLSGNTIYF.

This clone has more than one count but fewer than ten. The genes are TRBV19 and TRBJ1-5, with D unclear. The CDR3 covers 15 residues. Per the germline V gene, CDR1 is LNHDA and CDR2 is SQIVND (reference sequence). V gave up 1 base and J gave up 2 bases, with 9 bases separating them. CDR3 DNA: TGTGCCAGTAGTATAGTAAACAGCCGCAATCAGCCCCAGCATTTT. This codes for CASSIVNSRNQPQHF.

The V call is TRBV28, the J call TRBJ1-1; possible D gene TRBD1, 5 bases. V was trimmed by 7 bases and J by 6 bases, leaving 21 bases between them. The CDR3 has 15 amino acids. The germline V gene encodes CDR1 MDHEN and CDR2 SYDVKM. The CDR3 reads CASISDEGVRPEAFF. The CDR3 bases are TGTGCCAGCATTTCCGACGAAGGGGTTCGGCCTGAAGCTTTCTTT.

This chain joins TRBV19 and TRBJ2-5, with 7 bases fitting TRBD1. V trimming: 3 bases; J trimming: 3 bases; junction bases outside the gene matches: 4. The length of the CDR3 is 14 residues. Germline-derived CDR1 and CDR2 are LNHDA and SQIVND (reference sequence). CDR3 in DNA: TGTGCCAGTAGTATCCGGGACAGAAAAGAGACCCAGTACTTC. This gives the protein CASSIRDRKETQYF.

There are a few counts of this clone. This chain connects TRBV30 to TRBJ1-5; TRBD1 agrees at 9 bases. This CDR3 has 13 amino acids. Germline CDR1 reads GTSNPN; CDR2 reads SVGIG (reference sequence). V trimming: 3 bases; J trimming: 6 bases; junction bases outside the gene matches: 3. The CDR3: CAWRTGGSQPQHF. The CDR3 DNA sequence: TGTGCCTGGAGGACAGGGGGTAGTCAGCCCCAGCATTTT. Variable domain in full (rest from reference TRBV30 and TRBJ1-5): SQTIHQWPATLVQPVGSPLSLECTVEGTSNPNLYWYRQAAGRGLQLLFYSVGIGQISSEVPQNLSASRPQDRQFILSSKKLLLSDSGFYLCAWRTGGSQPQHFGDGTRLSIL.

Only a few counts were recorded for this clone. This chain connects TRBV28 to TRBJ1-2; 7 bases are shared with TRBD1. Germline CDR1 and CDR2: MDHEN and SYDVKM. The V and J ends lost 2 bases and 8 bases, in that order; junction bases with no gene match: 5. This CDR3 contains 13 residues. CDR3 nucleotide sequence: TGTGCCAGCAGTTTAAGAGGGGGCTGGGGCTACACCTTC. Its protein is CASSLRGGWGYTF.

The chain has TRBV29-1 and TRBJ1-2, with D possibly being TRBD1 (6 bases). Germline lookup yields CDR1 SQVTM and CDR2 ANQGSEA. V gave up 7 bases and J gave up 7 bases, with 16 bases separating them. The CDR3 covers 12 residues. CDR3 sequence: CSAAGVRGGYTF. The CDR3 region has the DNA TGCAGCGCCGCAGGGGTTCGCGGTGGCTACACCTTC.

The chain carries TRBV6-4 and TRBJ2-3; TRBD2 is a possible D gene (6 bases). V gave up 6 bases and J gave up 2 bases, with 15 bases separating them. The germline CDR1 and CDR2 sequences are MRHNA and SNTAGT. This CDR3 region has 15 residues. The CDR3 is CASSVGGTYTDTQYF. For the CDR3, the DNA is TGTGCCAGCAGCGTGGGGGGTACCTACACAGATACGCAGTATTTT.

The CDR3 is CASSTRGGEAFF. The CDR3 DNA reads as TGTGCCAGCAGCACCCGAGGAGGTGAAGCTTTCTTT. This chain uses TRBV6-5 with TRBJ1-1; D is ambiguous. Per the germline V gene, CDR1 is MNHEY and CDR2 is SVGAGI. The CDR3 runs 12 residues. The V end was cut by 6 bases, the J end by 7 bases, with 12 bases between.

Worth noting for this clone: The junction departs from the called germline gene at one end, perhaps through a read error. This rearrangement joins TRBV7-7 to TRBJ2-1; 10 nucleotides line up with TRBD2. Germline CDR1 SSHAT, CDR2 FNYEAQ (reference sequence). The CDR3 covers 16 residues. The CDR3 DNA reads as TGTGCTAGCAGCCCACAAGCGGGAGGGGGGTGGAATGAGCAGTTCTTC. Encoded protein: CASSPQAGGGWNEQFF.

A few counts support this clone. The gene calls are TRBV10-3 and TRBJ1-6, with no clear D. CDR1 and CDR2 from the germline V gene are ENHRY and SYGVKD. CDR3 length equals 13 residues. V was cut by 10 bases and J by 7 bases, with 14 bases left in between. The CDR3 reads CATRRADNSPLHF. The CDR3 nucleotides are TGTGCCACCCGGCGGGCGGACAATTCACCCCTCCACTTT.

The sample holds one count of this clone. This chain joins TRBV27 and TRBJ2-7, with D uncertain. With 5 bases removed from V and 2 bases from J, the gap between germline ends came to 10 bases. CDR1 MNHEY and CDR2 SMNVEV come from the germline V gene (reference sequence). The CDR3 is 13 residues long. The CDR3 nucleotides are TGTGCCAGCAGTCATCGGTTCCCCTACGAGCAGTACTTC. Translated: CASSHRFPYEQYF.

This chain joins TRBV5-1 and TRBJ1-1, with 9 bases identical to TRBD1. CDR3 size: 15 residues. The germline V gene has CDR1 SGHRS and CDR2 YFSETQ. Trimming took 2 bases from V and 3 from J; bases not matched to a gene: 5. The CDR3 region is CASSFQQGADTEAFF. The CDR3 bases are TGCGCCAGCAGCTTTCAACAGGGGGCGGACACTGAAGCTTTCTTT.

J is TRBJ1-5 and V is TRBV18; the D is unclear. Trimming removed 5 bases at V and 0 bases at J, with 11 bases between. The CDR3 sequence is 15 residues long. Per germline, CDR1 KGHSH and CDR2 LQKENI. The CDR3 region is CASSESGYSNQPQHF. CDR3 DNA: TGTGCCAGCTCAGAGTCGGGTTATAGCAATCAGCCCCAGCATTTT.

The rearrangement links TRBV29-1 to TRBJ2-3; 8 bases fit TRBD2. This CDR3 region has 17 residues. Trimming removed 7 bases from V and 5 bases from J; junction bases left unmatched: 20. Germline V CDR1 and CDR2: SQVTM, ANQGSEA. CDR3 in amino acids: CSALAQMMTSAIDTQYF. The CDR3 nucleotides read TGCAGCGCCCTGGCCCAGATGATGACTAGCGCAATAGATACGCAGTATTTT.

The CDR3 DNA reads TGCAGCGTTGAAGTTTCACTAGCGCGGAATGAGCAGTTCTTC. Translated, it gives CSVEVSLARNEQFF. The V call is TRBV29-1, the J call TRBJ2-1, with 7 bases aligning to TRBD2. CDR3 length equals 14 residues. The ends lost 1 base at V and 7 bases at J; junction bases unmatched: 7. Germline V gene sequence: CDR1 SQVTM, CDR2 ANQGSEA.

J is TRBJ2-3 and V is TRBV4-3; the match to TRBD2 covers 11 bases. This CDR3 spans 17 amino acids. From germline, CDR1 is LGHNA and CDR2 YSLEER. The V segment lost 1 base and the J segment 8 bases; nucleotides outside the gene matches: 11. CDR3 sequence: CASSQVGTSGAQGTQYF. The DNA for the CDR3 is TGCGCCAGCAGCCAAGTTGGGACTAGCGGAGCACAGGGTACGCAGTATTTT.

V gene TRBV19 combines with J gene TRBJ2-3; D gene ambiguous. Germline CDR1 LNHDA, CDR2 SQIVND (reference sequence). Trimming shortened V by 1 base and J by 2 bases, and 7 bases separated the two germline ends. The CDR3 length is 14 residues. The CDR3 spells CASSIGASTDTQYF. CDR3 sequence (DNA): TGTGCCAGTAGTATAGGGGCCTCCACAGATACGCAGTATTTT. Based on the CDR3 plus reference TRBV19 and TRBJ2-3, the full variable domain is DGGITQSPKYLFRKEGQNVTLSCEQNLNHDAMYWYRQDPGQGLRLIYYSQIVNDFQKGDIAEGYSVSREKKESFPLTVTSAQKNPTAFYLCASSIGASTDTQYFGPGTRLTVL.